Listed below are T cell receptor beta chains from one sample, sequenced in a study of blood T cell repertoires in COVID-19. The method was immunoSEQ multiplex PCR; TCRdb's version includes in-frame clones alone and lacks a portion of them. The table records approximately 300,000 clones, 85% of them present only once. The source material was PBMCs or T cells enriched from blood (not recorded which). These receptors all come from a young woman who had been exposed to COVID-19. Both conserved end residues are part of each CDR3. The D gene is left open where the match is weak. A clone size is listed for some rows: how often the clone was seen (once, few, many), or a class if it is expanded.

CASSLTSGRTDTQYF TGCGCCAGCAGCTTGACTAGCGGGAGAACAGATACGCAGTATTTT TRBD2 TRBV5-1 NA 15 TRBJ2-3
CASSTSANTYEQYF TGTGCCAGTAGTACCAGCGCGAACACCTACGAGCAGTACTTC NA TRBV19 NA 14 TRBJ2-7
CASSQPGLDSYNEQFF TGTGCCAGCAGCCAACCGGGACTAGACTCCTACAATGAGCAGTTCTTC TRBD2 TRBV3-1/TRBV3-2 NA 16 TRBJ2-1
CASSPRRDLNTEAFF TGTGCCAGCAGCCCGAGGAGGGATCTGAACACTGAAGCTTTCTTT NA TRBV4-2 NA 15 TRBJ1-1
CASSRGGALGDEKLFF TGTGCCAGCAGCAGAGGAGGGGCCCTCGGGGATGAAAAACTGTTTTTT NA TRBV5-4 NA 16 TRBJ1-4
CASRSGTGGVNQPQHF TGTGCCAGTAGATCGGGGACAGGGGGCGTGAATCAGCCCCAGCATTTT TRBD1 TRBV28 few 16 TRBJ1-5
CASSRRQAMNTEAFF TGTGCCAGTAGTAGGAGACAGGCTATGAACACTGAAGCTTTCTTT NA TRBV19 NA 15 TRBJ1-1
CASSQEGTSGFYEQYF TGTGCCAGCAGCCAAGAAGGTACTAGCGGGTTCTACGAGCAGTACTTC TRBD2 TRBV4-2 NA 16 TRBJ2-7
CASSTPTGSEQFF TGTGCCAGCAGCACACCGACGGGAAGTGAGCAGTTCTTC NA TRBV7-9 NA 13 TRBJ2-1
CASSAGGSGSTDTQYF TGTGCCAGCAGCGCTGGGGGGAGCGGAAGCACAGATACGCAGTATTTT NA TRBV5-4 NA 16 TRBJ2-3
CASSPPGLAGAGEQFF TGTGCCAGCAGCCCGCCGGGACTAGCGGGAGCAGGAGAGCAGTTCTTC TRBD2 TRBV11-2 NA 16 TRBJ2-1
CASSLGKTYEQYF TGTGCCAGCAGCTTGGGCAAAACCTACGAGCAGTACTTC NA TRBV13 NA 13 TRBJ2-7
CASSQDPASSYNEQFF TGCGCCAGCAGCCAAGATCCAGCGAGCTCCTACAATGAGCAGTTCTTC NA TRBV4-1 NA 16 TRBJ2-1
CASSHLSGTKRGYTF TGTGCCAGCAGCCATTTGTCCGGGACAAAAAGGGGCTACACCTTC NA TRBV3-1/TRBV3-2 NA 15 TRBJ1-2
CASSIPGQGSHEQYF TGTGCCAGTAGTATCCCGGGACAGGGCTCACACGAGCAGTACTTC TRBD1 TRBV19 NA 15 TRBJ2-7
CASSPNQGIEAFF TGTGCCAGCAGCCCGAATCAGGGAATTGAAGCTTTCTTT NA TRBV7-2 NA 13 TRBJ1-1
CASSFWTLNTGELFF TGTGCCAGCAGTTTTTGGACTTTGAACACCGGGGAGCTGTTTTTT NA TRBV28 NA 15 TRBJ2-2
CASSSDYPAHNEQFF TGTGCCAGCAGCTCTGACTACCCAGCCCACAATGAGCAGTTCTTC NA TRBV14 NA 15 TRBJ2-1
CASSAGVEGKNIQYF TGTGCCAGCAGCGCGGGAGTGGAAGGCAAAAACATTCAGTACTTC NA TRBV9 once 15 TRBJ2-4
CASSFRGGYNEQFF TGTGCCAGCAGCTTTAGGGGGGGGTACAATGAGCAGTTCTTC NA TRBV11-3 NA 14 TRBJ2-1
CASGKLAGAETQYF TGTGCCAGTGGCAAGCTAGCGGGCGCGGAGACCCAGTACTTC TRBD2 TRBV19 NA 14 TRBJ2-5
CASSNRGGYGYTF TGTGCCAGCAGCAACAGGGGCGGCTATGGCTACACCTTC TRBD1 TRBV7-2 NA 13 TRBJ1-2
CAGNEGNTGELFF TGTGCTGGGAATGAGGGAAACACCGGGGAGCTGTTTTTT NA TRBV30 NA 13 TRBJ2-2
CASSEDWVQALAFF TGTGCCAGCAGTGAAGATTGGGTCCAGGCCCTTGCTTTCTTT NA TRBV2 NA 14 TRBJ1-1
CASSGGAAQRRGELFF TGTGCCAGCAGCGGCGGGGCCGCCCAGAGGAGAGGGGAGCTGTTTTTT NA TRBV28 NA 16 TRBJ2-2
CASSLGQGPNEKLFF TGTGCCAGCAGCTTAGGACAGGGGCCTAATGAAAAACTGTTTTTT TRBD1 TRBV7-9 NA 15 TRBJ1-4
CASETGGEYYNEQFF TGCGCCAGCGAAACAGGGGGCGAGTACTACAATGAGCAGTTCTTC TRBD1 TRBV5-1 NA 15 TRBJ2-1
CASSGEGQGGNIQYF TGTGCCAGCAGCGGAGAAGGACAGGGCGGAAACATTCAGTACTTC TRBD1 TRBV9 few 15 TRBJ2-4
CASSLQGAYTQYF TGTGCCAGCAGCCTACAGGGGGCATATACGCAGTATTTT TRBD1 TRBV2 NA 13 TRBJ2-3
CASSLGLSGGAFF TGTGCCAGCAGCTTAGGTCTGTCGGGAGGTGCTTTCTTT NA TRBV11-2 NA 13 TRBJ1-1
CASSPFSGSGHGNEQYF TGTGCCAGCTCACCATTCAGCGGGAGTGGTCATGGGAACGAGCAGTACTTC TRBD2 TRBV18 NA 17 TRBJ2-7
CAISDTGGNQPQHF TGTGCCATCAGCGATACAGGGGGTAACCAGCCCCAGCATTTT TRBD1 TRBV10-3 NA 14 TRBJ1-5
CASSITTSGGALEQFF TGTGCCAGCAGCATTACTACTAGCGGGGGGGCCTTGGAGCAGTTCTTC TRBD2 TRBV7-2 few 16 TRBJ2-1